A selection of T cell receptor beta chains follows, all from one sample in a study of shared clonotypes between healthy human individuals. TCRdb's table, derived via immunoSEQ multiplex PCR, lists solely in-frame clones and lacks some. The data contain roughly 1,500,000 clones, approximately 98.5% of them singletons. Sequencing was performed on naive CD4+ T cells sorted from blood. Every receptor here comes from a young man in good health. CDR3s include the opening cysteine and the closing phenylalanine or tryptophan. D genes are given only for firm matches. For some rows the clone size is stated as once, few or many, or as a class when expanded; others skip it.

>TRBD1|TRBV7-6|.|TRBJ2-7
CASSRPRDSSFSYEQYF
TGTGCCAGCAGCCGACCCCGGGACAGCTCCTTTTCCTACGAGCAGTACTTC
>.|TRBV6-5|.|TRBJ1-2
CASSYSRSVNYGYTF
TGTGCCAGCAGTTACTCCCGGTCGGTTAACTATGGCTACACCTTC
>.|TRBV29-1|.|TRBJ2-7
CSVGAQGDYEQYF
TGCAGCGTCGGAGCACAGGGAGACTACGAGCAGTACTTC
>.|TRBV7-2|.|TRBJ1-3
CASSEGSGNTIYF
TGTGCCAGCAGCGAGGGATCTGGAAACACCATATATTTT
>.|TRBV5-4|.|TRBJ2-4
CASSSRGALAKNIQYF
TGTGCCAGCAGCTCCCGGGGAGCGCTAGCCAAAAACATTCAGTACTTC
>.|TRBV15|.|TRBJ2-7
CATSRDSVLTDEQYF
TGTGCCACCAGCAGAGATTCGGTGCTAACAGACGAGCAGTACTTC
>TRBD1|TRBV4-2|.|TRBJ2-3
CASSHNRDRGHRSTDTQYF
TGTGCCAGCAGCCATAACCGGGACAGGGGGCACCGAAGCACAGATACGCAGTATTTT
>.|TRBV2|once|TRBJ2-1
CASTETREGEQFF
TGTGCCAGCACGGAGACTAGAGAAGGTGAGCAGTTCTTC
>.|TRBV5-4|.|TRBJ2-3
CASSGSQGRHTDTQYF
TGTGCCAGCAGCGGATCCCAGGGACGCCACACAGATACGCAGTATTTT
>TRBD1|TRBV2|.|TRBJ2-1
CASRFRTGGFDEQFF
TGTGCCAGCAGGTTCCGGACAGGGGGCTTCGATGAGCAGTTCTTC